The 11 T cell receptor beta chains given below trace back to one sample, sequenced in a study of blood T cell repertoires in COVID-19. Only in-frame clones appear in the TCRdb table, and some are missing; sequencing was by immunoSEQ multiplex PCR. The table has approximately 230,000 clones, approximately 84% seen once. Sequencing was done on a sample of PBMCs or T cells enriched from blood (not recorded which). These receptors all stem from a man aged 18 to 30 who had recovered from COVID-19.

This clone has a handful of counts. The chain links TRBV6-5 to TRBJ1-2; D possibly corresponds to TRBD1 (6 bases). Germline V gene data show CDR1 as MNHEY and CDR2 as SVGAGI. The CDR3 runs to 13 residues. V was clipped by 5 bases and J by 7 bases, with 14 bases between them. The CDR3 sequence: CASSQDRFSGYTF. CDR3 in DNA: TGTGCCAGCAGTCAGGACAGATTTAGTGGCTACACCTTC.

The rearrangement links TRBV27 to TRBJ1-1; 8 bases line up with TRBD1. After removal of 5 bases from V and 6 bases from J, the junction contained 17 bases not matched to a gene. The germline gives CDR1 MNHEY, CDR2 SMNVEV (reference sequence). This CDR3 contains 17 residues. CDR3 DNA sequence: TGTGCCAGCAGTCACTACCCACCCACGACAGGGGATCCTGAAGCTTTCTTT. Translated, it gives CASSHYPPTTGDPEAFF.

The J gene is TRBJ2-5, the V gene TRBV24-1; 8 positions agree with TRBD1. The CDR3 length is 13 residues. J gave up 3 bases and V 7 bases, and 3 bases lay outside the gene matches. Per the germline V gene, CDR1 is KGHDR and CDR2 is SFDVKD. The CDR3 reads CATSGTGEETQYF. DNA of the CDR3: TGTGCCACCAGCGGGACAGGAGAAGAGACCCAGTACTTC.

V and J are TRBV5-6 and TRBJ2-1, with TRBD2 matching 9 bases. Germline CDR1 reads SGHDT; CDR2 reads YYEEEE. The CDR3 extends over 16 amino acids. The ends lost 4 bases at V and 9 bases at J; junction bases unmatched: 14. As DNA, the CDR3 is TGTGCCAGCAGCCCCACGAGCAGCGGGAGGTTCGTTGAGCAGTTCTTC. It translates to CASSPTSSGRFVEQFF. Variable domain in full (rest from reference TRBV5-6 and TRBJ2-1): DAGVTQSPTHLIKTRGQQVTLRCSPKSGHDTVSWYQQALGQGPQFIFQYYEEEERQRGNFPDRFSGHQFPNYSSELNVNALLLGDSALYLCASSPTSSGRFVEQFFGPGTRLTVL.

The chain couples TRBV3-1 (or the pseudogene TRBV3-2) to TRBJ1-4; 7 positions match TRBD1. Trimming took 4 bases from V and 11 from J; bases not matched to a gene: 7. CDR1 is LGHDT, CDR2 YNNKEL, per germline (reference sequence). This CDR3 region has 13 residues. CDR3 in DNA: TGTGCCAGCAGCCTGAACCGGGACAGTAAACTGTTTTTT. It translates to CASSLNRDSKLFF.

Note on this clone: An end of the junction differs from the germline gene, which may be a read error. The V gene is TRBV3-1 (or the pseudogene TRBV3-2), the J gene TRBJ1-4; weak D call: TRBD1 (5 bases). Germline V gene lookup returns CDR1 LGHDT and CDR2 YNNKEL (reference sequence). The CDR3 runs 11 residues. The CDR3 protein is CASSQGPGLYF. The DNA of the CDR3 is TGTGCCAGCAGCCAAGGCCCGGGACTGTATTTT.

The CDR3 DNA reads as TGTGCCAGCAGCTTGAGTTCTAGCTACAATGAGCAGTTCTTC. This gives the protein CASSLSSSYNEQFF. The chain couples TRBV5-4 to TRBJ2-1; the D is unclear. CDR3 length: 14 amino acids. The germline V gene has CDR1 SGHNT and CDR2 YYREEE (reference sequence). V was pared by 1 base and J by 3 bases, with 8 bases between.

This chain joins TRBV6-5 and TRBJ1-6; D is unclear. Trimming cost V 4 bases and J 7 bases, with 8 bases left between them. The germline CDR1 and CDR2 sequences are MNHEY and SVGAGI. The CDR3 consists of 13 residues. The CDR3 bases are TGTGCCAGCAGTTCAACAGAAAATTCACCCCTCCACTTT. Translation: CASSSTENSPLHF.

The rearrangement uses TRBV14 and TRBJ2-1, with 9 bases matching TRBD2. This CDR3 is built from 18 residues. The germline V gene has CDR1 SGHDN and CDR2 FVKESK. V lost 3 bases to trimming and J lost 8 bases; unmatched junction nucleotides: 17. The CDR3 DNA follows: TGTGCCAGCAGCCAGGGAGGGTGGCGGGAGGGCCGGTCTCATGAGCAGTTCTTC. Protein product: CASSQGGWREGRSHEQFF.

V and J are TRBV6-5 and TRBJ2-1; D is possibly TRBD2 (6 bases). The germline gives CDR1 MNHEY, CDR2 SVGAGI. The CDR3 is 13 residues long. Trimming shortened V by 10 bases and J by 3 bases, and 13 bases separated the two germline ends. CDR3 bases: TGTGCCACCACGGACTATAACTACAATGAGCAGTTCTTC. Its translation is CATTDYNYNEQFF.

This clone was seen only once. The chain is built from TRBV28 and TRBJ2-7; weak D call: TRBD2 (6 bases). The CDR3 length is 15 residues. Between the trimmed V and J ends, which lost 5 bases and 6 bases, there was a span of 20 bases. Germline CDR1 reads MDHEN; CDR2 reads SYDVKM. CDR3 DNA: TGTGCCAGCAGTAGTAGCGGAGGGGCGGCTGGCGAGCAGTACTTC. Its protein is CASSSSGGAAGEQYF.